These 14 T cell receptor beta chains came from one sample sequenced in a study of blood T cell repertoires in COVID-19. Sequenced by immunoSEQ multiplex PCR; TCRdb stores in-frame clones only, minus some. The top ten clones hold 3% to 4.5% of a sample with about 220,000 clones, roughly 84% of them seen once. The sample taken for sequencing was peripheral blood. The receptor set was obtained from an elderly woman with acute or convalescent COVID-19.

The gene calls are TRBV2 and TRBJ1-6; tentatively, D is TRBD1 (5 bases). The germline V and J ends were trimmed by 4 bases and 5 bases, with 12 bases remaining between them. The CDR3 consists of 15 residues. From germline, CDR1 is SNHLY and CDR2 FYNNEI. CDR3 coding DNA: TGTGCCAGCAGTGTCGGGGGAACGAATAATTCACCCCTCCACTTT. This encodes CASSVGGTNNSPLHF.

The rearrangement uses TRBV7-2 and TRBJ1-2, with 7 bases matching TRBD1. The V gene's germline CDR1 is SGHTA and CDR2 FQGNSA. The CDR3 runs to 14 residues. V shed 6 bases and J 5 bases; nucleotides not matched to a gene: 9. CDR3: CASRRDSQEYGYTF. The CDR3 coding sequence is TGTGCCAGCAGGAGGGACAGCCAGGAATATGGCTACACCTTC. The entire variable domain, with the rest obtained from reference TRBV7-2 and TRBJ1-2, is as follows: GAGVSQSPSNKVTEKGKDVELRCDPISGHTALYWYRQSLGQGLEFLIYFQGNSAPDKSGLPSDRFSAERTGGSVSTLTIQRTQQEDSAVYLCASRRDSQEYGYTFGSGTRLTVV.

CDR3 amino acids: CASSAQARTGSNEKLFF. DNA of the CDR3: TGTGCCAGCAGTGCTCAAGCTAGGACAGGGTCTAATGAAAAACTGTTTTTT. This chain links TRBV6-1 with TRBJ1-4; TRBD1 matches 8 bases. The CDR3 has 17 amino acids. Germline values: CDR1 MNHNS, CDR2 SASEGT. V shed 4 bases and J 3 bases; nucleotides not matched to a gene: 10.

This sequence joins TRBV7-2 and TRBJ1-1, with a tentative D call TRBD1 (6 bases). Germline values: CDR1 SGHTA, CDR2 FQGNSA. The CDR3 is 14 amino acids. V shed 5 bases and J shed 5 bases, with 15 bases lying between them. The CDR3 loop reads CASSPIQGRTEAFF. The CDR3 DNA is TGTGCCAGCAGCCCTATACAGGGACGGACTGAAGCTTTCTTT.

V and J are TRBV6-5 and TRBJ1-3; the D is unclear. Trimming left V 6 bases short and J 1 base short, with 13 bases between. The germline CDR1 and CDR2 sequences are MNHEY and SVGAGI. The CDR3 contains 15 residues. CDR3 sequence: CASRRITTSGNTIYF. CDR3 in DNA: TGTGCCAGCAGGAGGATCACGACTTCTGGAAACACCATATATTTT.

This rearrangement joins TRBV28 to TRBJ1-2; 8 bases are shared with TRBD1. CDR1 and CDR2 from the germline V gene are MDHEN and SYDVKM. The CDR3 runs 12 residues. V shed 6 bases and J 5 bases; nucleotides not matched to a gene: 2. Written as DNA, the CDR3 is TGTGCCAGCAGGAGGACAGGGTATGGCTACACCTTC. It specifies CASRRTGYGYTF.

The chain employs TRBV5-5 and TRBJ2-3, with 8 bases matching TRBD2. This CDR3 comprises 16 residues. Per the germline V gene, CDR1 is SGHKS and CDR2 is YYEKEE (reference sequence). V was pared by 0 bases and J by 5 bases, with 8 bases of the junction left unmatched. CDR3 DNA: TGTGCCAGCAGCTTGGGTGGGCGGGGGGTTGTAGATACGCAGTATTTT. Its translation is CASSLGGRGVVDTQYF. Using reference TRBV5-5 and TRBJ2-3 for the parts outside the CDR3, the full variable domain is DAGVTQSPTHLIKTRGQQVTLRCSPISGHKSVSWYQQVLGQGPQFIFQYYEKEERGRGNFPDRFSARQFPNYSSELNVNALLLGDSALYLCASSLGGRGVVDTQYFGPGTRLTVL.

This chain links TRBV7-9 with TRBJ1-1, with D possibly being TRBD1 (5 bases). V was pared by 1 base and J by 1 base, with 10 bases between. From germline, CDR1 is SEHNR and CDR2 FQNEAQ (reference sequence). The CDR3 has 15 amino acids. CDR3 nucleotides: TGTGCCAGCAGCTTAGTGGGGCCGGGGAACACTGAAGCTTTCTTT. Its translation: CASSLVGPGNTEAFF.

This rearrangement joins TRBV18 to TRBJ1-4; 9 nucleotides line up with TRBD1. The junction had 5 bases not matched to a gene; V was cut back by 4 bases and J by 8 bases. CDR1 and CDR2 from the germline V gene are KGHSH and LQKENI. The CDR3 is made up of 14 amino acids. In DNA form, the CDR3 reads TGTGCCAGCTCACAACAGGGGGCAGGAGAAAAACTGTTTTTT. It translates to CASSQQGAGEKLFF.

The genes are TRBV4-1 and TRBJ2-4; the match to TRBD1 covers 9 bases. The CDR3 has 19 amino acids. The trim removed 4 bases at V and 0 bases at J, leaving 13 bases unmatched. CDR1 MGHRA and CDR2 YSYEKL come from the germline V gene. CDR3 nucleotides: TGCGCCAGCAGCCGAAGGGACAGGGAGAGGAGTGGAGCCAAAAACATTCAGTACTTC. This codes for CASSRRDRERSGAKNIQYF.

The chain employs TRBV30 and TRBJ1-4; TRBD1 matches 7 bases. Germline CDR1 and CDR2: GTSNPN and SVGIG (reference sequence). The CDR3 consists of 14 residues. V lost 0 bases and J lost 3; bases outside the gene matches: 1. CDR3 sequence reads: CAWSVGQANEKLFF. The CDR3 region has the DNA TGTGCCTGGAGTGTTGGACAGGCTAATGAAAAACTGTTTTTT.

This chain links TRBV15 with TRBJ2-3; TRBD2 aligns across 9 bases. Germline loops: CDR1 LNHNV, CDR2 YYDKDF (reference sequence). There are 16 residues in the CDR3. Unmatched junction bases numbered 9, after V lost 3 bases and J lost 5 bases. CDR3 sequence (DNA): TGTGCCACCAGCAGGGTAGCGGGGGACGCCGGAGATACGCAGTATTTT. Protein: CATSRVAGDAGDTQYF.

The V gene is TRBV6-1, the J gene TRBJ1-1, with 9 bases identical to TRBD1. Per germline, CDR1 MNHNS and CDR2 SASEGT. This CDR3 spans 15 amino acids. V dropped 5 bases and J dropped 1; count of bases not matched to a gene: 5. CDR3 sequence (DNA): TGTGCCAGCAGTTCCCGGGACAGGGCGAACACTGAAGCTTTCTTT. Encoded protein: CASSSRDRANTEAFF.

This rearrangement joins TRBV2 to TRBJ1-5; D ambiguous. The CDR3 sequence is 14 residues long. Deletions cut 3 bases from V and 5 bases from J, with 11 bases between. Per germline, CDR1 SNHLY and CDR2 FYNNEI. CDR3: CASSEDFVDQPQHF. CDR3 coding DNA: TGTGCCAGCAGTGAGGACTTCGTGGATCAGCCCCAGCATTTT.